The source of this T cell receptor beta chain is a study of blood T cell repertoires in COVID-19. About the study: The United States, Italy and Spain were the sources of the acute and convalescent COVID-19 samples.

The CDR3 is 15 amino acids. V lost 1 base and J lost 9; bases outside the gene matches: 4. Per germline, CDR1 SGHVS and CDR2 FNYEAQ. Assay used: immunoSEQ multiplex PCR; TCRdb lists only in-frame clones, some missing. The profile shows 150,000 to 200,000 clones, 80% to 90% of them singletons. The sequencing input was peripheral blood. The TCR was taken from a man between 60 and 70 years old with acute or convalescent COVID-19. This chain joins TRBV7-6 and TRBJ1-6; 9 nucleotides line up with TRBD1. This CDR3 is CASSLGGTGSSPLHF. Written as DNA, the CDR3 is TGTGCCAGCAGCTTAGGAGGGACAGGGAGTTCACCCCTCCACTTT.